This entry describes one TCR beta chain. What it binds is unknown. Only in-frame clones appear in the TCRdb table, and some are missing; sequencing was by immunoSEQ multiplex PCR. The profile covers 98,000 or so clones, with 75% to 90% appearing a single time and around 0.34% taken by the ten largest. This entry is derived from a study of OX40 agonist ivuxolimab in advanced cancers. Study background: One hepatocellular carcinoma and a couple of cutaneous melanoma patients partially responded.

V was pared by 6 bases and J by 5 bases, with 15 bases between. The CDR3 contains 14 residues. Germline lookup yields CDR1 MDHEN and CDR2 SYDVKM. Study-wide points: Certain nonresponding patients likewise had low normalized T-cell clonal expansion.

This sequence joins TRBV28 and TRBJ2-3; TRBD2 might be the D (6 bases). The TCR sequence derives from an adult with an advanced solid tumor such as melanoma, head and neck, liver or kidney cancer. The sample consisted of CD4+ or CD8+ T cells sorted from blood, taken in a trial of the OX40 agonist ivuxolimab. In DNA form, the CDR3 reads TGTGCCAGCAGACCGAGGTGGAGGGGAGATACGCAGTATTTT. Its protein is CASRPRWRGDTQYF.